This TCR beta chain was sequenced for a study of neurological immune-mediated disorders. From the 5' RACE reads, TCRdb called clonotypes with MiXCR, one entry per CDR3 protein. Of tens of thousands of distinct CDR3 sequences in the sample, roughly 2.6% were seen once. The unsorted libraries originated from 2 million PBMCs that had been stored at -80 C. The sample holds many counts of this clonotype. Germline V gene sequence: CDR1 MNHNY, CDR2 SVGAGI (reference sequence). The CDR3 is 16 amino acids. The V and J ends lost 4 bases and 0 bases, in that order; junction bases with no gene match: 6. The chain links TRBV6-6 to TRBJ2-1; TRBD1 agrees at 7 bases. Sample: PBMCs. The TCR originated in a woman aged 25 to 39 with multiple sclerosis. The CDR3 bases are TGTGCCAGCAGTTGGGGACAGTCTAGCTCCTACAATGAGCAGTTCTTC. This translates into CASSWGQSSSYNEQFF.